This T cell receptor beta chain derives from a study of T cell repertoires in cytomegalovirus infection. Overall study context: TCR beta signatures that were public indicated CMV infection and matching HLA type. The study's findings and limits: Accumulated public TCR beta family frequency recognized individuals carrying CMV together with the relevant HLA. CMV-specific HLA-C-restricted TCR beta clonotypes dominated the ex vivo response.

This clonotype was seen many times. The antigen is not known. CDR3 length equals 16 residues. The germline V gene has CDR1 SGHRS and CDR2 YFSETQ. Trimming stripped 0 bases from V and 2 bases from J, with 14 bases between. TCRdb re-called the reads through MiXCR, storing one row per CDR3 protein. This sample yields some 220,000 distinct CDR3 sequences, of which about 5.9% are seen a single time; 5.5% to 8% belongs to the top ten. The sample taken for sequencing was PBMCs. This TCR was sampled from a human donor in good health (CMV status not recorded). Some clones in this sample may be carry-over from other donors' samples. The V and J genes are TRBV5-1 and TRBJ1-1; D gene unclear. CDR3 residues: CASSLGFGGPNTEAFF. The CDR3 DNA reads TGCGCCAGCAGCTTGGGATTCGGAGGCCCTAACACTGAAGCTTTCTTT.